Shown below are 30 T cell receptor beta chains from a single sample sequenced in a study of PD-1 blockade in classical Hodgkin lymphoma. The time point: cycle 4 day 1 (C4D1), after less than seven weeks of nivolumab. Autologous stem cell transplantation was followed by relapse in every patient, and brentuximab vedotin exposure varied. Here immunoSEQ multiplex PCR was the method, and the copy in TCRdb shows in-frame clones only, minus some. The sample lists nearly 25,000 clones, less than 75% seen once, with approximately 30% in the top ten. The specimen comprised peripheral blood mononuclear cells (PBMCs), sampled before the fourth cycle of nivolumab. The source of these receptors is a human donor with classical Hodgkin lymphoma.

This clone has only one observation. V gene TRBV5-1 combines with J gene TRBJ1-5, with D possibly matching TRBD1 (6 bases). V shed 4 bases and J shed 3 bases, with 8 bases lying between them. The V gene's germline CDR1 is SGHRS and CDR2 YFSETQ. The CDR3 extends over 13 amino acids. As DNA, the CDR3 is TGCGCCAGCAGCGGACAGCCCAATCAGCCCCAGCATTTT. This gives the protein CASSGQPNQPQHF.

V is TRBV9 and J is TRBJ2-5, with 12 nucleotides matching TRBD2. CDR3 length: 16 residues. V shed 3 bases, J shed 3 bases, and the junction held 6 bases outside the gene matches. Germline V gives CDR1 SGDLS, CDR2 YYNGEE. CDR3 in amino acids: CASSAGASGGEETQYF. The CDR3 nucleotides read TGTGCCAGCAGCGCCGGGGCTAGCGGGGGGGAAGAGACCCAGTACTTC.

The chain links TRBV6-6 to TRBJ2-1; 14 bases are a match to TRBD2. The CDR3 is made up of 15 amino acids. Germline-derived CDR1 and CDR2 are MNHNY and SVGAGI (reference sequence). After removal of 9 bases from V and 5 bases from J, the junction contained 6 bases not matched to a gene. CDR3 bases: TGTGCCAGTAAGACTAGCGGGGGGGCCAACAATGAGCAGTTCTTC. Protein: CASKTSGGANNEQFF.

Concerning this clone itself: This CDR3 is also generated by other DNA sequences in the sample. The chain couples TRBV2 to TRBJ1-5, with a tentative D call TRBD1 (5 bases). Deletions cut 6 bases from V and 1 base from J, with 10 bases between. This CDR3 spans 14 amino acids. Germline loops: CDR1 SNHLY, CDR2 FYNNEI. The chain's CDR3 is CASRGDSSNQPQHF. The CDR3 nucleotides are TGTGCCAGCAGAGGAGACAGCAGCAATCAGCCCCAGCATTTT. Full variable domain (outside the CDR3, taken from reference TRBV2 and TRBJ1-5): EPEVTQTPSHQVTQMGQEVILRCVPISNHLYFYWYRQILGQKVEFLVSFYNNEISEKSEIFDDQFSVERPDGSNFTLKIRSTKLEDSAMYFCASRGDSSNQPQHFGDGTRLSIL.

This clone has a single count. The gene calls are TRBV4-3 and TRBJ1-6, with TRBD1 as a possible D gene (5 bases). The CDR3 covers 17 residues. Germline V gene sequence: CDR1 LGHNA, CDR2 YSLEER. V dropped 0 bases and J dropped 7 bases, with 16 bases sitting between them. The CDR3 is CASSQDWLTRGNSPLHF. The DNA for the CDR3 is TGCGCCAGCAGCCAAGATTGGCTGACCCGGGGGAATTCACCCCTCCACTTT.

The rearrangement joins TRBV2 to TRBJ2-6; 7 nucleotides line up with TRBD1. After removal of 4 bases from V and 0 bases from J, the junction contained 6 bases not matched to a gene. The CDR3 is made up of 17 amino acids. The V gene's germline CDR1 is SNHLY and CDR2 FYNNEI. CDR3: CASSGRDRSSGANVLTF. CDR3 bases: TGTGCCAGCAGTGGACGGGACAGAAGCTCTGGGGCCAACGTCCTGACTTTC.

The chain combines TRBV7-3 with TRBJ2-2, with 7 positions matching TRBD1. There are 15 residues in the CDR3. J lost 0 bases, V lost 5 bases, and 3 bases had no gene match. The germline V gene has CDR1 SGHTA and CDR2 FQGTGA. The CDR3 coding sequence is TGTGCCAGCAGCGTCCAGGGGGCGAACACCGGGGAGCTGTTTTTT. This encodes CASSVQGANTGELFF.

J is TRBJ2-3 and V is TRBV11-2; maybe TRBD2 (5 bases). V dropped 0 bases and J dropped 0 bases, with 7 bases sitting between them. Germline V gene data show CDR1 as SGHAT and CDR2 as FQNNGV. The CDR3 runs to 15 residues. The CDR3, as DNA: TGTGCCAGCAGCTTAGAACCGGGGAGCACAGATACGCAGTATTTT. It is translated as CASSLEPGSTDTQYF.

The genes are TRBV7-2 and TRBJ2-3; D call uncertain. The V gene's germline CDR1 is SGHTA and CDR2 FQGNSA. Trimming took off 1 base at V and 2 bases at J, with 10 bases between the two ends. CDR3 length: 15 amino acids. CDR3 bases: TGTGCCAGCAGCTTAGGGGTGGCCTACACAGATACGCAGTATTTT. It encodes CASSLGVAYTDTQYF.

V gene TRBV5-6 combines with J gene TRBJ2-2; 13 bases line up with TRBD2. The ends lost 2 bases at V and 4 bases at J; junction bases unmatched: 5. The germline V gene has CDR1 SGHDT and CDR2 YYEEEE. The CDR3 is made up of 17 amino acids. CDR3 DNA: TGTGCCAGCAGCTTCACTAGCGGGGGGGCTGGCACCGGGGAGCTGTTTTTT. As protein: CASSFTSGGAGTGELFF.

V is TRBV6-4 and J is TRBJ1-3; D is ambiguous. The V and J ends lost 6 bases and 1 base respectively, with 7 bases between them. This CDR3 has 13 amino acids. Germline V gives CDR1 MRHNA, CDR2 SNTAGT. The CDR3 loop is CASSFESGNTIYF. Here the CDR3 DNA reads TGTGCCAGCAGCTTCGAGTCTGGAAACACCATATATTTT.

The V call is TRBV5-1, the J call TRBJ1-1, with D unclear. Germline loops: CDR1 SGHRS, CDR2 YFSETQ. The V end was cut by 4 bases, the J end by 2 bases, with 15 bases between. The CDR3 runs to 15 residues. CDR3 DNA: TGCGCCAGCAGCCAGCCAGGCAGTGGAAACACTGAAGCTTTCTTT. The encoded protein is CASSQPGSGNTEAFF.

The CDR3 loop reads CASSGVGGDTQYF. CDR3 nucleotides: TGTGCCAGCAGTGGGGTAGGGGGAGATACGCAGTATTTT. The rearrangement links TRBV2 to TRBJ2-3; D is possibly TRBD1 (6 bases). The germline V and J ends were trimmed by 4 bases and 5 bases, with 10 bases remaining between them. CDR3 length: 13 residues. Germline CDR1 and CDR2: SNHLY and FYNNEI.

With regard to this clone: At one boundary the junction diverges from the germline segment, which might be a read error. The J gene is TRBJ1-5, the V gene TRBV6-6, with 8 bases fitting TRBD1. The V gene's germline CDR1 is MNHNY and CDR2 SVGAGI (reference sequence). The CDR3 consists of 13 residues. This chain's CDR3 is CAISGQGDSPQHF. CDR3 nucleotides: TGTGCCATCAGTGGACAGGGTGATAGTCCCCAGCATTTT.

J is TRBJ1-3 and V is TRBV6-5; D perhaps matches TRBD1 (5 bases). With 6 bases removed from V and 6 bases from J, the gap between germline ends came to 15 bases. The germline CDR1 and CDR2 sequences are MNHEY and SVGAGI. This CDR3 is 14 amino acids long. CDR3 amino acids: CASRAPGTANTIYF. For the CDR3, the DNA is TGTGCCAGCAGGGCCCCTGGGACGGCAAACACCATATATTTT.

In this sample, this clone turned up a few times. This sequence joins TRBV6-4 and TRBJ2-7; unclear D gene. V lost 2 bases and J lost 5, with 7 bases in between. In germline, CDR1 is MRHNA, CDR2 SNTAGT. The CDR3 is 12 residues long. CDR3 in amino acids: CASSDRAHEQYF. CDR3 coding DNA: TGTGCCAGCAGTGACAGGGCCCACGAGCAGTACTTC.

The rearrangement links TRBV9 to TRBJ2-1, with 7 bases matching TRBD2. The germline gives CDR1 SGDLS, CDR2 YYNGEE. The junction had 8 bases not matched to a gene; V was cut back by 0 bases and J by 8 bases. The CDR3 is made up of 15 amino acids. The CDR3 nucleotides are TGTGCCAGCAGCGTAGGGGGGGGAGTACCCTATGAGCAGTTCTTC. It yields the protein CASSVGGGVPYEQFF. Full variable domain (outside the CDR3, taken from reference TRBV9 and TRBJ2-1): DSGVTQTPKHLITATGQRVTLRCSPRSGDLSVYWYQQSLDQGLQFLIQYYNGEERAKGNILERFSAQQFPDLHSELNLSSLELGDSALYFCASSVGGGVPYEQFFGPGTRLTVL.

The chain combines TRBV6-6 with TRBJ1-2; TRBD1 is a possible D gene (6 bases). Trimming took 4 bases from V and 4 from J, leaving 16 bases between them. Germline loops: CDR1 MNHNY, CDR2 SVGAGI (reference sequence). The CDR3 runs 15 residues. CDR3 in DNA: TGTGCCAGCAGTTCCCCTACTCAGGGGTTCTATGGCTACACCTTC. It encodes CASSSPTQGFYGYTF.

Worth noting for this clone: A junction boundary mismatches the germline segment, possibly from a read error. This chain links TRBV2 with TRBJ1-5; D is undetermined. The CDR3 length is 12 residues. The germline V gene has CDR1 SNHLY and CDR2 FYNNEI. CDR3: CASREVNQPQHF. Here the CDR3 DNA reads TGTGCCAGCAGGGAAGTAAATCAGCCCCAGCATTTT.

The chain uses TRBV7-9 and TRBJ1-2, with a tentative D call TRBD1 (5 bases). The CDR3 totals 14 residues. CDR1 is SEHNR, CDR2 FQNEAQ, per germline (reference sequence). V dropped 1 base and J dropped 8 bases, with 14 bases sitting between them. In DNA, the CDR3 is TGTGCCAGCAGCTTAGTTGCGCAGGGTACAGGCTACACCTTC. It is translated as CASSLVAQGTGYTF. The whole variable domain, filled in from reference TRBV7-9 and TRBJ1-2, reads DTGVSQNPRHKITKRGQNVTFRCDPISEHNRLYWYRQTLGQGPEFLTYFQNEAQLEKSRLLSDRFSAERPKGSFSTLEIQRTEQGDSAMYLCASSLVAQGTGYTFGSGTRLTVV.

The gene calls are TRBV6-7 and TRBJ1-1; D may be TRBD1 (6 bases). TRBV6-7 is an open reading frame whose function is uncertain. V was shortened by 1 base and J by 6 bases, with 12 bases between the two germline ends. The CDR3 is 14 residues long. The CDR3 nucleotides are TGTGCCAGCAGTTACTTCGGGGAGGGGGCTGAAGCTTTCTTT. Its translation is CASSYFGEGAEAFF.

This clone was seen only a few times. Written as DNA, the CDR3 is TGTGCCAGCAGCTCTAGAGCGGAGACCCAGTACTTC. The encoded protein is CASSSRAETQYF. The chain combines TRBV7-6 with TRBJ2-5; D gene ambiguous. This CDR3 is 12 amino acids long. V lost 4 bases and J lost 5, with 8 bases in between. The germline V gene has CDR1 SGHVS and CDR2 FNYEAQ.

V is TRBV10-3 and J is TRBJ2-3, with D possibly called TRBD1 or TRBD2 (6 bases each). V was trimmed by 11 bases and J by 4 bases, leaving 16 bases between them. CDR1 is ENHRY, CDR2 SYGVKD, per germline. This CDR3 is built from 13 residues. This CDR3 is CALGGRRADTQYF. CDR3 nucleotides: TGTGCCCTCGGGGGCAGGAGGGCAGATACGCAGTATTTT.

This clone was counted a single time. The V call is TRBV2, the J call TRBJ2-3; TRBD1 matches at 8 bases. This CDR3 spans 14 amino acids. In germline, CDR1 is SNHLY, CDR2 FYNNEI. Trimming took 6 bases from V and 2 from J; bases not matched to a gene: 4. CDR3 nucleotide sequence: TGTGCCAGCAGCCGGGACAGGTCCACAGATACGCAGTATTTT. Protein sequence: CASSRDRSTDTQYF.

The chain recombines TRBV28 with TRBJ2-3, with no clear D. Germline V gene data show CDR1 as MDHEN and CDR2 as SYDVKM. The ends were cut back, 5 bases at V and 2 bases at J, with 8 bases in the middle. The CDR3 spans 13 residues. CDR3 sequence (DNA): TGTGCCAGCAGTCCCCCAGTCACAGATACGCAGTATTTT. It encodes CASSPPVTDTQYF.

This clone has more than one count but fewer than ten. This chain links TRBV4-1 with TRBJ2-1; 9 bases map to TRBD1. J gave up 9 bases and V 1 base, and 7 bases lay outside the gene matches. The CDR3 consists of 15 residues. The V gene's germline CDR1 is MGHRA and CDR2 YSYEKL. CDR3 sequence: CASSQAPGQGIEQFF. The CDR3 DNA is TGCGCCAGCAGCCAAGCACCGGGACAGGGAATTGAGCAGTTCTTC.

CDR3 sequence (DNA): TGTGCCAGCAGCTTAAGCGGACTCACAGATACGCAGTATTTT. The encoded protein is CASSLSGLTDTQYF. This rearrangement joins TRBV7-3 to TRBJ2-3; TRBD2 might be the D (5 bases). V gave up 1 base and J gave up 2 bases, with 7 bases separating them. The CDR3 extends over 14 amino acids. The germline V gene encodes CDR1 SGHTA and CDR2 FQGTGA.

The rearrangement uses TRBV11-3 and TRBJ2-1, with D perhaps TRBD2 (6 bases). V lost 4 bases and J lost 7, with 23 bases in between. The length of the CDR3 is 17 residues. Germline loops: CDR1 SGHNT, CDR2 YENEEA. The CDR3 sequence: CASSWGTGHGHMNEQFF. The CDR3 region has the DNA TGTGCCAGCAGCTGGGGGACTGGTCATGGCCATATGAATGAGCAGTTCTTC.

The gene calls are TRBV19 and TRBJ2-3; 12 nucleotides line up with TRBD2. This CDR3 contains 15 residues. Germline assignment: CDR1 LNHDA and CDR2 SQIVND (reference sequence). V trimming: 4 bases; J trimming: 4 bases; junction bases outside the gene matches: 3. The CDR3 nucleotides read TGTGCCAGTAGTACTAGCGGGGGGGCCCCAGATACGCAGTATTTT. Protein sequence: CASSTSGGAPDTQYF.

V and J are TRBV7-2 and TRBJ2-7, with 9 positions matching TRBD1. The V gene's germline CDR1 is SGHTA and CDR2 FQGNSA. The CDR3 extends over 15 amino acids. After removal of 4 bases from V and 1 base from J, the junction contained 5 bases not matched to a gene. Written as DNA, the CDR3 is TGTGCCAGCAGCTCCGGGACAGGGTCTTCCTACGAGCAGTACTTC. Residues: CASSSGTGSSYEQYF. The full variable domain, rest sourced from reference TRBV7-2 and TRBJ2-7, is GAGVSQSPSNKVTEKGKDVELRCDPISGHTALYWYRQSLGQGLEFLIYFQGNSAPDKSGLPSDRFSAERTGGSVSTLTIQRTQQEDSAVYLCASSSGTGSSYEQYFGPGTRLTVT.